This T cell receptor (beta chain) is from a study of CD8+CD57+ T cells in acquired aplastic anemia. The wider study: Sorted CD4+ and CD8+ cells yielded roughly 3.4 ug of DNA on average.

This clonotype was picked up a small number of times. All patients picked for sequencing had shown, by flow cytometry, an expansion of CD8+CD57+ cells. The TCR beta profiling, which covered VDJ combination and CDR3 sequence, was carried out using genomic DNA as the template. TCRdb fed the reads into MiXCR, producing one record per CDR3 protein. Of roughly 250,000 distinct CDR3 sequences listed, more than 40% are singletons. Sequenced material: sorted CD4+, CD8+, or CD8+CD57+ T cells (not recorded which) from PBMCs. The sequence came from a human donor with aplastic anemia.

Written as DNA, the CDR3 is TGTGCCAGCAGTGAATGGGGGACAGAAAGCAATCAGCCCCAGCATTTT. Translated: CASSEWGTESNQPQHF. V gene TRBV6-6 combines with J gene TRBJ1-5; 7 bases agree with TRBD1. The CDR3 covers 16 residues. The germline CDR1 and CDR2 sequences are MNHNY and SVGAGI (reference sequence). V lost 5 bases to trimming and J lost 1 base; unmatched junction nucleotides: 8.